This T cell receptor beta chain was sequenced for a study of T cell responses to AZD1222 COVID-19 vaccine. Produced via immunoSEQ multiplex PCR; TCRdb's table is partial and in-frame only. The sample records 66,000 or so clones, more than 85% being singletons. CDR3 length equals 12 residues. The germline gives CDR1 SGHNT, CDR2 YENEEA. V gave up 4 bases and J gave up 10 bases, with 13 bases separating them. A word on this clone: Its specificity is unknown.

Study outcomes and limitations: Donors were largely white British and mainly female; clonal diversity was possibly underestimated.

The specimen was peripheral blood, collected on day 0 of AZD1222 vaccination. This clonotype was obtained from an adult in good health. J is TRBJ1-2 and V is TRBV11-3; tentatively, D is TRBD1 (5 bases). The CDR3 loop reads CASSSTGVSYTF. The CDR3 region has the DNA TGTGCCAGCAGCTCGACGGGGGTATCCTACACCTTC.